The rows below give T cell receptor beta chains drawn from one sample of a study of sequential checkpoint blockade in melanoma. Assay: immunoSEQ multiplex PCR; the TCRdb copy retains only in-frame clones and omits some. The table lists about 6,400 clones, around 21% of them singletons. The sequencing used tumor tissue (inferred from file names), collected from a patient given nivolumab and ipilimumab in sequence. All receptors derive from a human donor with melanoma. Each CDR3 is given with its conserved first and last residue. A D gene is named only where the DNA matches it firmly. The size of a clone is reported for some rows only, either as once, few or many, or as a class for expanded clones.

clone_size | j_call | v_call | d_call | cdr3_aa | cdr3_nt
. | TRBJ1-2 | TRBV6-8 | . | CASSYSMVKGRSGYTF | TGTGCCAGCAGTTACTCGATGGTTAAGGGGCGCTCTGGCTACACCTTC
few | TRBJ1-3 | TRBV18 | . | CASSPTAFTGNTIYF | TGTGCCAGCTCCCCAACAGCATTTACTGGAAACACCATATATTTT
. | TRBJ2-2 | TRBV6-8 | . | CASSARTNKSAGELFF | TGTGCCAGCAGTGCCCGGACTAATAAATCTGCCGGGGAGCTGTTTTTT
. | TRBJ2-7 | TRBV6-8 | TRBD1 | CASSQGQGLREQYF | TGTGCCAGCAGTCAGGGACAGGGACTCAGGGAGCAGTACTTC
few | TRBJ2-5 | TRBV28 | . | CASSAPATETQYF | TGTGCCAGCAGTGCCCCTGCGACAGAGACCCAGTACTTC
few | TRBJ2-7 | TRBV6-8 | . | CASRGPSGEQYF | TGTGCCAGCAGGGGGCCCTCCGGTGAGCAGTACTTC
many | TRBJ2-7 | TRBV11-3 | . | CASSPTGQPYEQYF | TGTGCCAGCAGTCCCACAGGCCAACCCTACGAGCAGTACTTC
. | TRBJ2-7 | TRBV11-3 | TRBD2 | CASSSGTSRIDEQYF | TGTGCCAGCAGCTCCGGGACTAGTAGGATCGACGAGCAGTACTTC
. | TRBJ2-7 | TRBV11-3 | . | CASSHPGTSYEQYF | TGTGCCAGCAGCCACCCTGGGACATCCTACGAGCAGTACTTC
. | TRBJ2-2 | TRBV6-8 | . | CASSYARYGVGELFF | TGTGCCAGCAGTTATGCCCGATACGGAGTCGGGGAGCTGTTTTTT
. | TRBJ2-1 | TRBV18 | . | CASSLRGQRGAPNEQFF | TGTGCCAGCTCACTCAGGGGGCAGCGGGGGGCCCCCAATGAGCAGTTCTTC
many | TRBJ2-5 | TRBV11-3 | . | CASSLSSSQETQYF | TGTGCCAGCAGCTTATCTAGCAGCCAAGAGACCCAGTACTTC
few | TRBJ1-5 | TRBV7-4 | . | CASSLGEAGAQHF | TGTGCCAGCAGCTTAGGGGAGGCGGGAGCCCAGCATTTT
many | TRBJ2-1 | TRBV6-8 | . | CASSSLTWVNEQFF | TGTGCCAGCAGCTCCCTAACATGGGTCAATGAGCAGTTCTTC
. | TRBJ1-1 | TRBV18 | . | CASSPRAERAEAFF | TGTGCCAGCTCACCACGCGCGGAGAGGGCTGAAGCTTTCTTT
few | TRBJ2-3 | TRBV11-3 | TRBD2 | CASSQGSASGRRHTDTQYF | TGTGCCAGCAGCCAGGGGTCGGCTAGCGGGAGGAGACACACAGATACGCAGTATTTT
medium-sized | TRBJ2-3 | TRBV6-8 | TRBD2 | CASSFRTSGRDTQYF | TGTGCCAGCAGTTTCAGGACTAGCGGGAGAGATACGCAGTATTTT
many | TRBJ2-5 | TRBV11-3 | . | CASSRSRGWETQYF | TGTGCCAGCAGCAGAAGCAGGGGTTGGGAGACCCAGTACTTC
. | TRBJ2-1 | TRBV19 | . | CASSILGRNEQFF | TGTGCCAGTAGTATCCTAGGGAGAAATGAGCAGTTCTTC
few | TRBJ2-7 | TRBV9 | . | CASSVSPWDYEQYF | TGTGCCAGCAGCGTATCCCCATGGGACTACGAGCAGTACTTC
. | TRBJ2-7 | TRBV6-8 | TRBD1 | CASIRDRGYEQYF | TGTGCCAGCATTCGGGACAGGGGCTACGAGCAGTACTTC
. | TRBJ2-7 | TRBV19 | TRBD1 | CASSTGGTGGNEQYF | TGTGCCAGTAGCACAGGAGGGACAGGGGGGAACGAGCAGTACTTC
few | TRBJ2-2 | TRBV28 | TRBD2 | CASSPRLAGAGELFF | TGTGCCAGCAGCCCTCGACTAGCGGGAGCCGGGGAGCTGTTTTTT
few | TRBJ2-7 | TRBV28 | TRBD2 | CASSLPPGLAGSYEQYF | TGTGCCAGCAGTTTACCCCCGGGACTAGCGGGAAGTTACGAGCAGTACTTC
. | TRBJ2-3 | TRBV6-8 | TRBD2 | CASSSGLAGVVDTQYF | TGTGCCAGCAGCTCGGGACTAGCGGGAGTTGTTGATACGCAGTATTTT
few | TRBJ2-2 | TRBV28 | . | CASSIVRGTGELFF | TGTGCCAGCAGTATAGTTAGGGGTACCGGGGAGCTGTTTTTT
few | TRBJ2-3 | TRBV11-3 | TRBD2 | CASSLLAGYTDTQYF | TGTGCCAGCAGCTTACTAGCGGGTTACACAGATACGCAGTATTTT
few | TRBJ2-1 | TRBV6-8 | TRBD1 | CASWRTGGNEQFF | TGTGCCAGCTGGCGGACAGGGGGCAATGAGCAGTTCTTC
few | TRBJ1-5 | TRBV28 | TRBD1 | CASKGRDRGSNQPQHF | TGTGCCAGCAAGGGCCGGGACAGAGGGAGCAATCAGCCCCAGCATTTT
few | TRBJ2-1 | TRBV6-8 | . | CASSYVASDYNEQFF | TGTGCCAGCAGTTACGTGGCTAGCGACTACAATGAGCAGTTCTTC
. | TRBJ1-3 | TRBV11-3 | . | CASSRRLKPWIENTIYF | TGTGCCAGCAGTCGGCGTCTGAAACCTTGGATCGAAAACACCATATATTTT
few | TRBJ2-1 | TRBV6-8 | TRBD2 | CASSSPGLAGTSGNEQFF | TGTGCCAGCAGTTCGCCGGGACTAGCGGGAACTTCCGGCAATGAGCAGTTCTTC
few | TRBJ2-1 | TRBV6-8 | . | CASSYRLNYNEQFF | TGTGCCAGCAGTTACAGACTGAACTACAATGAGCAGTTCTTC
. | TRBJ2-1 | TRBV9 | . | CASSVGNHEQFF | TGTGCCAGCAGTGTCGGGAATCATGAGCAGTTCTTC
many | TRBJ2-7 | TRBV11-3 | TRBD1 | CASAEQGVTYEQYF | TGTGCCAGCGCCGAACAGGGGGTGACCTACGAGCAGTACTTC
many | TRBJ2-1 | TRBV6-8 | . | CASIKGGSSYNEQFF | TGTGCCAGCATAAAAGGGGGGAGCTCCTACAATGAGCAGTTCTTC
. | TRBJ2-1 | TRBV28 | TRBD1 | CASSPQGTGDHEQFF | TGTGCCAGCAGTCCCCAGGGGACAGGGGACCATGAGCAGTTCTTC
. | TRBJ2-4 | TRBV9 | . | CASSEELAKNIQYF | TGTGCCAGCAGTGAAGAACTAGCCAAAAACATTCAGTACTTC
. | TRBJ1-2 | TRBV11-3 | TRBD1 | CASSQLGTGRGNGYTF | TGTGCCAGCAGCCAATTGGGGACAGGGAGGGGGAATGGCTACACCTTC
. | TRBJ1-3 | TRBV11-3 | TRBD1 | CASSATGAAYGNTIYF | TGTGCCAGCAGCGCCACAGGGGCCGCGTATGGAAACACCATATATTTT
. | TRBJ1-2 | TRBV19 | . | CASSRRANYGYTF | TGTGCCAGTAGTCGACGGGCTAACTATGGCTACACCTTC
. | TRBJ2-2 | TRBV6-8 | TRBD2 | CASSDRGGSTGELFF | TGTGCCAGCAGTGACCGGGGGGGGAGCACCGGGGAGCTGTTTTTT
. | TRBJ1-1 | TRBV5-1 | . | CASSLAQQGNTEAFF | TGCGCCAGCAGCTTGGCCCAACAGGGGAACACTGAAGCTTTCTTT
. | TRBJ2-3 | TRBV11-3 | . | CASSLPGVDRGAHTDTQYF | TGTGCCAGCAGCCTCCCGGGGGTGGACCGGGGGGCTCACACAGATACGCAGTATTTT
. | TRBJ2-6 | TRBV9 | . | CASSRLWGSGANVLTF | TGTGCCAGCAGCCGCTTGTGGGGGTCTGGGGCCAACGTCCTGACTTTC
. | TRBJ1-5 | TRBV19 | . | CASSSPGRAGNQPQHF | TGTGCCAGTAGTTCCCCGGGCAGGGCAGGCAATCAGCCCCAGCATTTT